The next 11 T cell receptor beta chains were all read from a single sample in a study of blood T cells in healthy people across ages. Alongside a J-beta primer mix, a sample-barcoded 5' primer served in a second PCR lasting about 7 to 12 cycles. TCRdb passed the 5' RACE reads through MiXCR, listing each CDR3 protein once. The repertoire holds under 700,000 distinct CDR3 sequences, with around 24% as singletons. This same sample was also taken into another study, of T cells of mothers and their children.

The sample was blood. The receptors here all came from a boy under 18 in good health.

The V gene is TRBV2, the J gene TRBJ1-2, with D uncertain. Germline-derived CDR1 and CDR2 are SNHLY and FYNNEI. There are 15 residues in the CDR3. The ends were cut back, 6 bases at V and 3 bases at J, with 17 bases in the middle. CDR3: CASRLEDVGYYGYTF. CDR3 coding DNA: TGTGCCAGCAGGCTGGAGGACGTGGGGTACTATGGCTACACCTTC. Full variable domain (missing parts from reference TRBV2 and TRBJ1-2): EPEVTQTPSHQVTQMGQEVILRCVPISNHLYFYWYRQILGQKVEFLVSFYNNEISEKSEIFDDQFSVERPDGSNFTLKIRSTKLEDSAMYFCASRLEDVGYYGYTFGSGTRLTVV.

This clonotype has just a few counts. This rearrangement joins TRBV7-2 to TRBJ2-1, with TRBD2 matching over 11 bases. J gave up 10 bases and V 5 bases, and 13 bases lay outside the gene matches. The CDR3 loop spans 16 amino acids. The germline gives CDR1 SGHTA, CDR2 FQGNSA. The CDR3 region has the DNA TGTGCCAGCAGCGTGGGCGGGCTAGCGGGAGGAGGAGAGCAGTTCTTC. Protein: CASSVGGLAGGGEQFF.

This clonotype was seen a handful of times. The V call is TRBV6-6, the J call TRBJ1-4; 7 nucleotides align to TRBD1. The CDR3 sequence is 15 residues long. The V gene's germline CDR1 is MNHNY and CDR2 SVGAGI (reference sequence). The V and J ends lost 6 bases and 8 bases, in that order; junction bases with no gene match: 12. The CDR3 sequence: CASSLRTGWKEKLFF. The CDR3 DNA sequence: TGTGCCAGCAGCCTCCGGACAGGATGGAAAGAAAAACTGTTTTTT.

V is TRBV5-5 and J is TRBJ2-3, with D unresolved. V lost 1 base, J lost 6 bases, and 12 bases lay in between. This CDR3 has 14 amino acids. Germline CDR1 reads SGHKS; CDR2 reads YYEKEE (reference sequence). Here the CDR3 reads CASSLRPTPDTQYF. CDR3 bases: TGTGCCAGCAGCTTGAGGCCGACCCCGGATACGCAGTATTTT.

There are many counts of this clonotype. The chain employs TRBV4-3 and TRBJ1-4; D is unresolved. Germline values: CDR1 LGHNA, CDR2 YSLEER. This CDR3 contains 15 residues. V gave up 0 bases and J gave up 8 bases, with 13 bases separating them. CDR3 bases: TGCGCCAGCAGCCAAGATCGACCAACGGAGGAAAAACTGTTTTTT. Translated: CASSQDRPTEEKLFF.

The chain recombines TRBV7-6 with TRBJ1-2; 7 bases are a match to TRBD1. This CDR3 is 14 amino acids long. The germline V gene encodes CDR1 SGHVS and CDR2 FNYEAQ. Losses at the gene ends were 2 bases for V and 3 bases for J; bases not matched to a gene: 3. The CDR3: CASSLTQGYYGYTF. CDR3 DNA sequence: TGTGCCAGCAGCTTAACACAGGGGTACTATGGCTACACCTTC.

This sequence joins TRBV9 and TRBJ1-5, with no clear D. CDR1 SGDLS and CDR2 YYNGEE come from the germline V gene. The CDR3 consists of 15 residues. The V end was cut by 0 bases, the J end by 3 bases, with 10 bases between. CDR3 protein: CASSVGPTDNQPQHF. CDR3 in DNA: TGTGCCAGCAGCGTAGGCCCCACGGACAATCAGCCCCAGCATTTT.

The chain has TRBV6-1 and TRBJ2-5; D gene ambiguous. The V end was cut by 2 bases, the J end by 0 bases, with 13 bases between. The V gene's germline CDR1 is MNHNS and CDR2 SASEGT. The CDR3 has 16 residues. The CDR3 bases are TGTGCCAGCAGTGAATATCATCTGATTTACCAAGAGACCCAGTACTTC. This codes for CASSEYHLIYQETQYF.

J is TRBJ2-3 and V is TRBV6-1; 8 positions agree with TRBD1. V shed 5 bases, J shed 12 bases, and the junction held 4 bases outside the gene matches. The CDR3 is 11 amino acids. Germline CDR1 is MNHNS and CDR2 is SASEGT. The CDR3 is CASSRQGFQYF. The CDR3 DNA sequence: TGTGCCAGCAGTAGACAGGGGTTTCAGTATTTT.

This chain links TRBV9 with TRBJ1-1, with a tentative D call TRBD1 (5 bases). Germline V gene lookup returns CDR1 SGDLS and CDR2 YYNGEE. This CDR3 spans 12 amino acids. The germline V and J ends were trimmed by 3 bases and 6 bases, with 9 bases remaining between them. The CDR3 coding sequence is TGTGCCAGCAGCGGCGGCAGGGCTGAAGCTTTCTTT. Its protein product is CASSGGRAEAFF. The full variable domain, with the rest looked up from reference TRBV9 and TRBJ1-1, is DSGVTQTPKHLITATGQRVTLRCSPRSGDLSVYWYQQSLDQGLQFLIQYYNGEERAKGNILERFSAQQFPDLHSELNLSSLELGDSALYFCASSGGRAEAFFGQGTRLTVV.

J is TRBJ1-4 and V is TRBV7-2, with D possibly being TRBD1 (5 bases). CDR1 and CDR2 (germline): SGHTA, FQGNSA. V shed 1 base and J shed 3 bases, with 9 bases lying between them. CDR3 length: 15 amino acids. The CDR3 sequence: CASSLGREPNEKLFF. DNA of the CDR3: TGTGCCAGCAGCTTAGGCAGGGAACCTAATGAAAAACTGTTTTTT.